This T cell receptor beta chain emerged from a study of blood T cell repertoires in COVID-19. The overall study: PBMCs, B-cell-depleted T cells, or T cells provided the cDNA or gDNA that made up the material.

Trimming cost V 5 bases and J 1 base; bases outside gene matches: 8. This CDR3 has 16 amino acids. The germline gives CDR1 ENHRY, CDR2 SYGVKD. Per the study methods: Reference gene primers were amplified, and this amplification served to estimate nucleated cell counts. Assay used: immunoSEQ multiplex PCR; TCRdb lists only in-frame clones, some missing. The D gene and trimming were derived from the DNA, and the V and J assignments and clone size from that table. The sample yields 70,000 to 80,000 clones, about 91% seen once. The clonotype originates from a woman aged 55-70 years with active COVID-19. The V and J genes are TRBV10-3 and TRBJ2-1, with TRBD1 matching 7 bases. Input material: peripheral blood. Here the CDR3 reads CAISMTGPKSYNEQFF. CDR3 coding DNA: TGTGCCATCAGTATGACAGGGCCTAAATCCTACAATGAGCAGTTCTTC.